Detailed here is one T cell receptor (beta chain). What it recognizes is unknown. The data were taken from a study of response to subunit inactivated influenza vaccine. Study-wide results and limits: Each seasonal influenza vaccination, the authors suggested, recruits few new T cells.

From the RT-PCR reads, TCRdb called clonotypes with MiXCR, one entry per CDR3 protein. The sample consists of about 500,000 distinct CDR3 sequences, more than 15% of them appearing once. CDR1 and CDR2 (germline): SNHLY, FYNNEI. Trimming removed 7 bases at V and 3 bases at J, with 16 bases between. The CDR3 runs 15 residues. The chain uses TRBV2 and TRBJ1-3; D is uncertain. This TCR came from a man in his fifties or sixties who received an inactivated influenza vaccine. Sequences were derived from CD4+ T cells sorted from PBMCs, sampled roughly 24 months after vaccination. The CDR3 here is CASTGGGWGGNTIYF. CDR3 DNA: TGTGCCAGCACCGGTGGCGGGTGGGGTGGAAACACCATATATTTT.